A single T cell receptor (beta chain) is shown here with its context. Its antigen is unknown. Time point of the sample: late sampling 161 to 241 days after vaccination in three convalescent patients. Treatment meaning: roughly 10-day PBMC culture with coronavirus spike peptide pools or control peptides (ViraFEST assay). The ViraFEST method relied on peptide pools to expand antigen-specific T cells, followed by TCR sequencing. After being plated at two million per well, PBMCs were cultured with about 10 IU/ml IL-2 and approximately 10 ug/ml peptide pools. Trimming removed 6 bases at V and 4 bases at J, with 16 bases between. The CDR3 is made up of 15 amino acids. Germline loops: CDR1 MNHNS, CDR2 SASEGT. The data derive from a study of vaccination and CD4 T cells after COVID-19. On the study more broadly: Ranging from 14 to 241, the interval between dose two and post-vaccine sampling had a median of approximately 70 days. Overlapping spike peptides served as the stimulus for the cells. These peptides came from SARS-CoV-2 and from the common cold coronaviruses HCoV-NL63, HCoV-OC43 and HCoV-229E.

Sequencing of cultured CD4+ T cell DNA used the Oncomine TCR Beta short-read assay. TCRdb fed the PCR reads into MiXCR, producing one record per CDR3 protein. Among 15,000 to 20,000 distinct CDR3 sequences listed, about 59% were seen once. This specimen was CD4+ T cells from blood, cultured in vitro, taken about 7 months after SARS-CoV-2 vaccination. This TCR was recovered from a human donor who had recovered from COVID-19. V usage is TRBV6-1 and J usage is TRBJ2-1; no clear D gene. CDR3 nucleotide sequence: TGTGCCAGCAGACGGTTTATGGGCCAATACAATGAGCAGTTCTTC. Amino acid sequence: CASRRFMGQYNEQFF.